This TCR beta chain appears in the sequencing data of a study of cytomegalovirus exposure and HLA in healthy donors. Study-level background: The Caucasian-associated ancestry cluster held 65% to 85% of over 350 genotyped donors.

Study observations and caveats: In a later analysis, TCR beta V- and J-gene trimming was associated with a missense DCLRE1C variant. A prior analysis recorded that most TCR beta V segments were productive about 87% or about 30% of the time. Because they were indistinguishable, some V segments, including TRBV6-2 and TRBV6-3, were excluded.

With 60 Vbeta and 13 Jbeta primers, the PCR was carried out. Assay used: immunoSEQ multiplex PCR; TCRdb lists only in-frame clones, some missing. The sample includes over 90,000 clones, around 73% of them seen just once. A note on this clone: Its matching antigen is unknown.

Trimming stripped 1 base from V and 8 bases from J, with 15 bases between. CDR1 is LGHNA and CDR2 is YNFKEQ in the germline V gene. The CDR3 has 16 amino acids. The J gene is TRBJ1-6, the V gene TRBV4-2, with D perhaps TRBD1 (5 bases). The source material was PBMCs. This receptor was taken from a man aged 35-49 years in good health and CMV-seronegative. This CDR3 reads CASSQVGGAADSPLHF. The DNA for the CDR3 is TGTGCCAGCAGCCAAGTTGGAGGGGCTGCCGATTCACCCCTCCACTTT.